Below are 5 T cell receptor beta chains sequenced from a single sample in a study of blood T cell repertoires in COVID-19. Here immunoSEQ multiplex PCR was the method, and the copy in TCRdb shows in-frame clones only, minus some. The profile covers over 200,000 clones, with around four fifths appearing a single time and 14% to 15% taken by the ten largest. Sequencing used PBMCs or T cells enriched from blood (not recorded which). The receptors shown here come from a man aged 35 to 55 who had recovered from COVID-19.

The rearrangement links TRBV18 to TRBJ2-2; D ambiguous. In germline, CDR1 is KGHSH, CDR2 LQKENI. Trimming removed 6 bases at V and 7 bases at J, with 15 bases between. The CDR3 length is 14 residues. CDR3 in amino acids: CASSPPRPGGELFF. CDR3 nucleotides: TGTGCCAGCTCCCCCCCGCGCCCCGGCGGGGAGCTGTTTTTT.

The V gene is TRBV3-1 (or the pseudogene TRBV3-2), the J gene TRBJ2-1, with a tentative D call TRBD2 (7 bases). Germline CDR1 and CDR2: LGHDT and YNNKEL (reference sequence). V was cut by 3 bases and J by 15 bases, with 18 bases left in between. The CDR3 extends over 13 amino acids. CDR3 DNA: TGTGCCAGCAGCCAGAGGGGGGGGGACACCCCGTTCTTC. Its translation is CASSQRGGDTPFF.

This chain uses TRBV6-5 with TRBJ1-5; the D is unclear. Germline V gene lookup returns CDR1 MNHEY and CDR2 SVGAGI. CDR3 length: 13 amino acids. V was pared by 6 bases and J by 6 bases, with 12 bases between. In DNA form, the CDR3 reads TGTGCCAGCAGCCCCCTGGAGTCTCAGCCCCAGCATTTT. Translated, it gives CASSPLESQPQHF.

This clone appeared once. This sequence joins TRBV28 and TRBJ2-2; D remains ambiguous. The CDR3 spans 12 residues. The V end lost 6 bases, the J end lost 3 bases, and 5 bases lay between the germline ends. Per the germline V gene, CDR1 is MDHEN and CDR2 is SYDVKM. This chain's CDR3 is CASSVYTGELFF. The CDR3 coding sequence is TGTGCCAGCAGCGTATACACCGGGGAGCTGTTTTTT.

V gene TRBV18 combines with J gene TRBJ2-3; D is possibly TRBD2 (5 bases). CDR3 length: 15 residues. Trimming left V 3 bases short and J 0 bases short, with 10 bases between. The V gene's germline CDR1 is KGHSH and CDR2 LQKENI. The CDR3 protein is CASSPVPGSTDTQYF. DNA of the CDR3: TGTGCCAGCTCACCGGTACCGGGAAGCACAGATACGCAGTATTTT.